The 32 T cell receptor beta chains in this list originate from one sample, sequenced in a study of cytomegalovirus exposure and HLA in healthy donors. 60 Vbeta and 13 Jbeta primers were used in PCR. Some clones are missing from TCRdb's copy, which holds only in-frame ones; the method was immunoSEQ multiplex PCR. The data show roughly 130,000 clones, approximately 81% seen once. What was sequenced was PBMCs. Receptor source: a man between 18 and 29 years old in good health and CMV-seronegative.

The chain recombines TRBV25-1 with TRBJ2-1; 9 bases are a match to TRBD2. The CDR3 has 17 residues. V shed 2 bases, J shed 5 bases, and the junction held 10 bases outside the gene matches. Germline assignment: CDR1 MGHDK and CDR2 SYGVNS. In DNA, the CDR3 is TGTGCCAGCAGTGAAGTTTTGGCTAGCGGGATTCACAATGAGCAGTTCTTC. It translates to CASSEVLASGIHNEQFF.

This clone was recorded only once. The V call is TRBV7-2, the J call TRBJ2-7, with D possibly matching TRBD1 (5 bases). The V and J ends lost 5 bases and 9 bases respectively, with 11 bases between them. From germline, CDR1 is SGHTA and CDR2 FQGNSA. This CDR3 region has 11 residues. CDR3 in amino acids: CASSGWGGQYF. The CDR3 DNA follows: TGTGCCAGCAGCGGTTGGGGCGGGCAGTACTTC.

The chain combines TRBV18 with TRBJ2-5; D gene unclear. Looked up from germline, CDR1 is KGHSH and CDR2 is LQKENI. CDR3 length equals 14 residues. V shed 2 bases and J shed 5 bases, with 12 bases lying between them. CDR3 DNA sequence: TGTGCCAGCTCACCAGGTATGTGTCGGGAGACCCAGTACTTC. Its protein is CASSPGMCRETQYF.

This clone was detected only a few times. The chain links TRBV6-6 to TRBJ2-2, with D uncertain. CDR3 length: 14 residues. Trimming shortened V by 2 bases and J by 1 base, and 5 bases separated the two germline ends. Germline-derived CDR1 and CDR2 are MNHNY and SVGAGI (reference sequence). CDR3 residues: CASSYGRNTGELFF. CDR3 nucleotide sequence: TGTGCCAGCAGTTACGGCAGGAACACCGGGGAGCTGTTTTTT.

This clone showed up just a few times. This sequence joins TRBV2 and TRBJ1-2; 9 bases are shared with TRBD1. Trimming took 8 bases from V and 2 from J; bases not matched to a gene: 0. The CDR3 has 12 residues. Germline V gene sequence: CDR1 SNHLY, CDR2 FYNNEI. DNA of the CDR3: TGTGCCAGCGGGACAGGGAACTATGGCTACACCTTC. It encodes CASGTGNYGYTF.

The rearrangement joins TRBV19 to TRBJ1-3; 8 bases are a match to TRBD1. The germline V gene encodes CDR1 LNHDA and CDR2 SQIVND (reference sequence). This CDR3 is built from 15 residues. With 4 bases clipped from V and 2 bases from J, the junction kept 4 bases outside the gene matches. CDR3 sequence reads: CASSTQGVAGNTIYF. The CDR3 region has the DNA TGTGCCAGTAGTACACAGGGGGTGGCTGGAAACACCATATATTTT.

Relative to its sample, this clone is medium-sized. The chain carries TRBV4-1 and TRBJ2-7; possibly TRBD1 for D (6 bases). The CDR3 length is 14 residues. Germline V gene lookup returns CDR1 MGHRA and CDR2 YSYEKL. Trimming stripped 1 base from V and 7 bases from J, with 14 bases between. The CDR3 protein is CASSQAYRVEEQYF. DNA of the CDR3: TGCGCCAGCAGCCAAGCGTACAGGGTGGAAGAGCAGTACTTC.

This chain links TRBV9 with TRBJ2-1; 7 bases agree with TRBD1. Looked up from germline, CDR1 is SGDLS and CDR2 is YYNGEE. J gave up 6 bases and V 2 bases, and 8 bases lay outside the gene matches. The CDR3 consists of 15 residues. The CDR3 loop reads CASSVGTVLGNEQFF. CDR3 sequence (DNA): TGTGCCAGCAGCGTTGGGACAGTCCTTGGCAATGAGCAGTTCTTC. The complete variable domain, with remaining parts taken from reference TRBV9 and TRBJ2-1, reads DSGVTQTPKHLITATGQRVTLRCSPRSGDLSVYWYQQSLDQGLQFLIQYYNGEERAKGNILERFSAQQFPDLHSELNLSSLELGDSALYFCASSVGTVLGNEQFFGPGTRLTVL.

The chain's CDR3 is CASSLSNPPSEQYF. CDR3 sequence (DNA): TGTGCCAGCAGTTTATCTAACCCCCCTAGCGAGCAGTACTTC. This rearrangement joins TRBV27 to TRBJ2-7; D ambiguous. Trimming cost V 0 bases and J 6 bases, with 12 bases left between them. The CDR3 extends over 14 amino acids. Germline CDR1 reads MNHEY; CDR2 reads SMNVEV (reference sequence).

The gene calls are TRBV5-1 and TRBJ2-5; the match to TRBD1 covers 10 bases. Per the germline V gene, CDR1 is SGHRS and CDR2 is YFSETQ. The ends lost 3 bases at V and 2 bases at J; junction bases unmatched: 13. The CDR3 is made up of 18 amino acids. The CDR3 protein is CASSWTRDRGRGQETQYF. For the CDR3, the DNA is TGCGCCAGCAGCTGGACACGGGACAGGGGAAGAGGGCAAGAGACCCAGTACTTC.

The chain recombines TRBV14 with TRBJ2-1; 9 bases line up with TRBD2. With 4 bases clipped from V and 7 bases from J, the junction kept 8 bases outside the gene matches. CDR3 length: 15 amino acids. Germline V gives CDR1 SGHDN, CDR2 FVKESK. CDR3 DNA: TGTGCCAGCAGCCTGATAGCGGGAGCTGCGAATGAGCAGTTCTTC. Translating gives CASSLIAGAANEQFF.

J is TRBJ2-1 and V is TRBV7-3; possibly TRBD1 for D (6 bases). Germline V gene data show CDR1 as SGHTA and CDR2 as FQGTGA. Trimming pared 2 bases from V and 6 bases from J, leaving 20 bases between. This CDR3 is built from 17 residues. CDR3 sequence: CASSLWALQGLVNEQFF. The CDR3 coding sequence is TGTGCCAGCAGCTTATGGGCCCTCCAGGGGCTTGTCAATGAGCAGTTCTTC.

This clone has just a few counts. The genes are TRBV10-3 and TRBJ1-5; TRBD1 agrees at 9 bases. The germline V gene encodes CDR1 ENHRY and CDR2 SYGVKD. The V gene end was trimmed by 7 bases and the J gene end by 4 bases; junction bases not matched to a gene: 2. The length of the CDR3 is 13 residues. The CDR3 DNA follows: TGTGCCATCACCGGACAGGGGAATCAGCCCCAGCATTTT. Translation: CAITGQGNQPQHF.

This clone was counted only a few times. The chain has TRBV4-2 and TRBJ1-3, with 10 bases aligning to TRBD1. The V gene end was trimmed by 9 bases and the J gene end by 2 bases; junction bases not matched to a gene: 7. Germline V lookup: CDR1 LGHNA, CDR2 YNFKEQ. This CDR3 has 15 residues. The CDR3 DNA follows: TGTGCCAGTGTCCGGGACAGGGGCCCTGGAAACACCATATATTTT. Protein sequence: CASVRDRGPGNTIYF.

The chain couples TRBV18 to TRBJ1-5, with a weak D call TRBD1 (5 bases). Germline CDR1 is KGHSH and CDR2 is LQKENI. This CDR3 contains 15 residues. V lost 2 bases and J lost 1, with 9 bases in between. CDR3: CASSPKGPSNQPQHF. DNA for the CDR3: TGTGCCAGCTCACCAAAGGGGCCAAGCAATCAGCCCCAGCATTTT. Variable domain in full (rest from reference TRBV18 and TRBJ1-5): NAGVMQNPRHLVRRRGQEARLRCSPMKGHSHVYWYRQLPEEGLKFMVYLQKENIIDESGMPKERFSAEFPKEGPSILRIQQVVRGDSAAYFCASSPKGPSNQPQHFGDGTRLSIL.

The chain joins TRBV5-1 to TRBJ2-1, with TRBD2 matching over 12 bases. Looked up from germline, CDR1 is SGHRS and CDR2 is YFSETQ. The CDR3 covers 15 residues. With V trimmed by 4 bases and J by 4 bases, 3 bases remained unmatched. The CDR3 loop reads CASSRTSGTYNEQFF. The CDR3 DNA is TGCGCCAGCAGCAGGACTAGCGGGACATACAATGAGCAGTTCTTC.

This chain links TRBV11-2 with TRBJ2-7, with a possible D match to TRBD2 (5 bases). Germline V lookup: CDR1 SGHAT, CDR2 FQNNGV. The ends were cut back, 4 bases at V and 1 base at J, with 20 bases in the middle. The CDR3 consists of 17 residues. The CDR3 spells CASSSHRQPRESYEQYV. The CDR3 DNA follows: TGTGCCAGCAGCTCCCATCGACAACCTCGGGAATCCTACGAGCAGTACGTC.

This chain joins TRBV30 and TRBJ1-2; D is perhaps TRBD1 (6 bases). Trimming stripped 4 bases from V and 8 bases from J, with 11 bases between. Germline CDR1 GTSNPN, CDR2 SVGIG (reference sequence). CDR3 length: 11 residues. The CDR3 reads CAWTGDLGYTF. The CDR3, as DNA: TGTGCCTGGACAGGGGATTTAGGCTACACCTTC.

In regard to this clone: One end of the junction is discordant with germline, which a read error may explain. The chain joins TRBV7-7 to TRBJ2-1, with D tentatively TRBD2 (6 bases). The CDR3 contains 16 residues. Germline V gene sequence: CDR1 SSHAT, CDR2 FNYEAQ (reference sequence). For the CDR3, the DNA is TGTGCTAGCAGCTTAGATCTAGCGAGCTCCTACAATGAGCAGTTCTTC. It yields the protein CASSLDLASSYNEQFF.

The rearrangement links TRBV7-9 to TRBJ2-3, with 8 bases fitting TRBD2. The CDR3 runs 16 residues. V was pared by 5 bases and J by 1 base, with 8 bases of the junction left unmatched. Germline V gene sequence: CDR1 SEHNR, CDR2 FQNEAQ (reference sequence). CDR3 sequence reads: CASSKAGVGGTDTQYF. In DNA form, the CDR3 reads TGTGCCAGCAGCAAAGCGGGAGTCGGCGGCACAGATACGCAGTATTTT.

The J gene is TRBJ2-7, the V gene TRBV18; 9 positions agree with TRBD1. The germline CDR1 and CDR2 sequences are KGHSH and LQKENI. The trim removed 2 bases at V and 2 bases at J, leaving 4 bases unmatched. CDR3 length equals 15 residues. CDR3 nucleotides: TGTGCCAGCTCACCATTGGGACAGGGTACCTACGAGCAGTACTTC. The encoded protein is CASSPLGQGTYEQYF.

Only a few counts were recorded for this clone. CDR3 coding DNA: TGTGCCAGCTCAATGCTCAGGGGCCCCTACGAGCAGTACTTC. Its protein is CASSMLRGPYEQYF. The chain recombines TRBV6-6 with TRBJ2-7; TRBD1 might be the D (6 bases). This CDR3 has 14 amino acids. V lost 8 bases to trimming and J lost 2 bases, with 16 bases between them. Germline CDR1 and CDR2: MNHNY and SVGAGI (reference sequence).

The chain is built from TRBV6-1 and TRBJ1-3; D call uncertain. This CDR3 is 11 amino acids long. V was cut by 10 bases and J by 3 bases, with 7 bases left in between. Germline loops: CDR1 MNHNS, CDR2 SASEGT. The CDR3 nucleotides read TGTGCCACCGTTCGTGGAAACACCATATATTTT. Translating gives CATVRGNTIYF.

The chain links TRBV9 to TRBJ2-1, with D possibly matching TRBD2 (5 bases). The CDR3 loop spans 12 amino acids. Germline assignment: CDR1 SGDLS and CDR2 YYNGEE. V lost 2 bases, J lost 10 bases, and 10 bases lay in between. The CDR3 sequence: CASSVSPGEQFF. CDR3 nucleotides: TGTGCCAGCAGCGTGTCCCCGGGGGAGCAGTTCTTC. Based on the CDR3 plus reference TRBV9 and TRBJ2-1, the full variable domain is DSGVTQTPKHLITATGQRVTLRCSPRSGDLSVYWYQQSLDQGLQFLIQYYNGEERAKGNILERFSAQQFPDLHSELNLSSLELGDSALYFCASSVSPGEQFFGPGTRLTVL.

The chain combines TRBV5-6 with TRBJ2-1, with 8 nucleotides matching TRBD2. Trimming cost V 2 bases and J 10 bases; bases outside gene matches: 5. The V gene's germline CDR1 is SGHDT and CDR2 YYEEEE. This CDR3 contains 13 residues. CDR3 sequence: CASSFTSGIEQFF. The CDR3 nucleotides are TGTGCCAGCAGCTTTACTAGCGGCATAGAGCAGTTCTTC.

The chain combines TRBV6-1 with TRBJ2-3; 7 positions match TRBD2. Trimming took 4 bases from V and 7 from J; bases not matched to a gene: 14. Germline values: CDR1 MNHNS, CDR2 SASEGT. The CDR3 spans 16 residues. The CDR3 region is CASSVLGTIISNTQYF. Written as DNA, the CDR3 is TGTGCCAGCAGTGTGTTGGGGACTATTATCTCAAATACGCAGTATTTT.

V and J are TRBV11-2 and TRBJ2-6; 12 bases agree with TRBD1. The germline V gene has CDR1 SGHAT and CDR2 FQNNGV. Losses at the gene ends were 4 bases for V and 6 bases for J; bases not matched to a gene: 13. CDR3 length: 19 residues. In DNA, the CDR3 is TGTGCCAGCAGCTCAATCAACCGGGACAGGGGGCGTGTGGCCAACGTCCTGACTTTC. This translates into CASSSINRDRGRVANVLTF.

The J gene is TRBJ2-1, the V gene TRBV27; TRBD2 aligns across 9 bases. V lost 1 base and J lost 1; bases outside the gene matches: 20. CDR1 MNHEY and CDR2 SMNVEV come from the germline V gene (reference sequence). This CDR3 spans 22 amino acids. For the CDR3, the DNA is TGTGCCAGCAGTTTATTAGACGGGGGAGGCGGGAGGGCTTTTGTGTCCTACAATGAGCAGTTCTTC. It codes for CASSLLDGGGGRAFVSYNEQFF.

In the case of this clone: The junction and the germline gene differ at one end; a read error may be behind it. V usage is TRBV7-9 and J usage is TRBJ2-6, with TRBD1 identical over 8 bases. This CDR3 is 11 amino acids long. Germline V gene lookup returns CDR1 SEHNR and CDR2 FQNEAQ (reference sequence). The CDR3 region is CASSSGQGPAF. The CDR3 bases are TGTGCCAGCAGCTCAGGACAGGGCCCGGCTTTC.

The V gene is TRBV5-1, the J gene TRBJ2-5; TRBD2 matches at 7 bases. The DNA end is more similar to TRBJ2-7, so the J call may be wrong. This CDR3 has 17 residues. Germline V gene sequence: CDR1 SGHRS, CDR2 YFSETQ. DNA of the CDR3: TGCGCCAGCAGCTTGGTTTGGACTAGGAAAAATACCTACGAGCAGTACTTC. Amino acid sequence: CASSLVWTRKNTYEQYF.

This sequence joins TRBV9 and TRBJ2-3; D unresolved. The CDR3 covers 13 residues. V was clipped by 2 bases and J by 5 bases, with 9 bases between them. Germline V CDR1 and CDR2: SGDLS, YYNGEE. The CDR3 protein is CASSVLTGDTQYF. The CDR3 nucleotides read TGTGCCAGCAGCGTTCTAACTGGAGATACGCAGTATTTT.

The chain uses TRBV5-1 and TRBJ2-2; 9 bases map to TRBD2. Germline V CDR1 and CDR2: SGHRS, YFSETQ. V shed 4 bases and J 4 bases; nucleotides not matched to a gene: 8. CDR3 size: 16 residues. The CDR3 here is CASSPGVAGVTGELFF. CDR3 sequence (DNA): TGCGCCAGCAGCCCGGGGGTAGCGGGAGTCACCGGGGAGCTGTTTTTT.